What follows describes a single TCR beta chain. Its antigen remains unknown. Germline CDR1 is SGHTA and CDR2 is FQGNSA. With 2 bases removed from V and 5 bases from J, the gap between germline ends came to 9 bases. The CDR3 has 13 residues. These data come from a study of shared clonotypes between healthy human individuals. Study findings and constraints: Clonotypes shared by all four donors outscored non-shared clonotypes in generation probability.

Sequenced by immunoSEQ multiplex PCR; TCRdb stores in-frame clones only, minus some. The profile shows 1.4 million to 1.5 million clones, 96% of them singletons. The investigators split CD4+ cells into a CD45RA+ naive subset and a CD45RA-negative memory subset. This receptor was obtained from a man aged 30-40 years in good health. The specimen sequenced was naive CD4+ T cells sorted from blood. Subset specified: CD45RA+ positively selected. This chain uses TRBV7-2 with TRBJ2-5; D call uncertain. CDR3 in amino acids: CASSLFLRETQYF. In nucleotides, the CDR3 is TGTGCCAGCAGCTTATTTTTGAGGGAGACCCAGTACTTC.